A single T cell receptor beta chain is shown here with its context. Germline V lookup: CDR1 KGHSH, CDR2 LQKENI. The V gene lost 2 bases and the J gene lost 8 bases, with 9 bases spanning the gap. This CDR3 is 12 amino acids long. Methods used by the authors: Researchers report that nucleated cell counts were estimated from reference gene primer amplification. Profiling relied on immunoSEQ multiplex PCR, and the TCRdb table lists in-frame clones only, not all of them. V and J calls and clone size are as listed in that table; D and trimming were resolved from the DNA. Here the sample spans around 400,000 clones, 80% to 90% being singletons. This sample was included in a study of blood T cell repertoires in COVID-19. On the study more broadly: Spain, Italy and the United States supplied samples that represented acute and convalescent COVID-19. Sources were T cells, B-cell-depleted T cells, or PBMCs; the material itself was cDNA or gDNA.

The rearrangement uses TRBV18 and TRBJ1-1; perhaps TRBD1 as D (5 bases). The TCR originated in a man aged 40-55 years with acute or convalescent COVID-19. Sequencing input: peripheral blood. CDR3 DNA: TGTGCCAGCTCACCAGGCAGGGCCGAAGCTTTCTTT. Residues: CASSPGRAEAFF.